The 9 T cell receptor beta chains below all came from one sample that was sequenced in a study of beta chain features in type 1 diabetes. The entirety of the isolated RNA underwent reverse transcription, so expressed TCRB transcripts were sequenced. Sequencing was performed with immunoSEQ multiplex PCR; in TCRdb, only in-frame clones are kept and a portion is missing. The table includes around 650,000 clones, roughly an eighth detected once. No antigens are known for them. The study's findings and limits: TCRB CDR3 length was moderately but significantly reduced in all four CD4+ subsets of Type 1 diabetes patients.

Sequenced material: naive CD4+ T cells from blood. The receptor set was obtained from a man aged 30-40 years with type 1 diabetes.

V usage is TRBV6-5 and J usage is TRBJ2-5; D unresolved. The V end lost 6 bases, the J end lost 2 bases, and 10 bases lay between the germline ends. This CDR3 is 13 amino acids long. The germline V gene encodes CDR1 MNHEY and CDR2 SVGAGI. CDR3: CASRDRNQETQYF. Here the CDR3 DNA reads TGTGCCAGCAGAGACCGAAATCAAGAGACCCAGTACTTC.

In this sample, this clone turned up a few times. This sample also contains other DNA sequences that code for the same CDR3. The V and J genes are TRBV18 and TRBJ1-5; D gene uncertain. The V and J ends lost 3 bases and 0 bases respectively, with 3 bases between them. From germline, CDR1 is KGHSH and CDR2 LQKENI. The CDR3 contains 13 residues. The CDR3 protein is CASSPDSNQPQHF. The CDR3 bases are TGTGCCAGCTCACCCGATAGCAATCAGCCCCAGCATTTT.

There are a few counts of this clone. The V call is TRBV28, the J call TRBJ2-7, with 8 bases matching TRBD1. The CDR3 consists of 14 residues. The trim removed 6 bases at V and 2 bases at J, leaving 6 bases unmatched. The germline V gene has CDR1 MDHEN and CDR2 SYDVKM. CDR3 DNA sequence: TGTGCCAGCAGACCCGGGACAGGCCCCTACGAGCAGTACTTC. Translated, it gives CASRPGTGPYEQYF.

The J gene is TRBJ1-3, the V gene TRBV5-6, with 8 bases lining up with TRBD1. The CDR3 totals 15 residues. From germline, CDR1 is SGHDT and CDR2 YYEEEE. V was pared by 5 bases and J by 0 bases, with 4 bases of the junction left unmatched. CDR3 sequence reads: CASRKTGGSGNTIYF. The CDR3 bases are TGTGCCAGCAGAAAAACAGGGGGCTCTGGAAACACCATATATTTT. Using reference TRBV5-6 and TRBJ1-3 for the parts outside the CDR3, the full variable domain is DAGVTQSPTHLIKTRGQQVTLRCSPKSGHDTVSWYQQALGQGPQFIFQYYEEEERQRGNFPDRFSGHQFPNYSSELNVNALLLGDSALYLCASRKTGGSGNTIYFGEGSWLTVV.

The CDR3 loop is CASSQDVTGGRPQHF. Here the CDR3 DNA reads TGCGCCAGCAGCCAAGATGTCACAGGGGGAAGGCCCCAGCATTTT. V and J are TRBV4-3 and TRBJ1-5; 8 nucleotides match TRBD1. This CDR3 region has 15 residues. From germline, CDR1 is LGHNA and CDR2 YSLEER. Losses at the gene ends were 0 bases for V and 9 bases for J; bases not matched to a gene: 7.

There are a few counts of this clone. V usage is TRBV2 and J usage is TRBJ1-2; no clear D. V was trimmed by 8 bases and J by 1 base, leaving 14 bases between them. The CDR3 loop spans 14 amino acids. Germline loops: CDR1 SNHLY, CDR2 FYNNEI. The CDR3 coding sequence is TGTGCCAGCCTACCATCATCGCTTAACTATGGCTACACCTTC. Translation gives CASLPSSLNYGYTF.

The chain employs TRBV30 and TRBJ1-5, with D possibly being TRBD1 (6 bases). V lost 2 bases, J lost 5 bases, and 10 bases lay in between. Germline CDR1 GTSNPN, CDR2 SVGIG (reference sequence). CDR3 length: 13 residues. CDR3 nucleotide sequence: TGTGCCTGGAGTAGGGGGTTCGATCAGCCCCAGCATTTT. Its translation is CAWSRGFDQPQHF.

The V and J genes are TRBV9 and TRBJ2-5; 8 positions agree with TRBD1. V gave up 3 bases and J gave up 5 bases; unmatched junction bases: 3. This CDR3 has 13 amino acids. Germline V gene sequence: CDR1 SGDLS, CDR2 YYNGEE. CDR3 sequence reads: CASSEQGDETQYF. CDR3 sequence (DNA): TGTGCCAGCAGCGAACAGGGGGACGAGACCCAGTACTTC.

This clone came up a few times. The chain recombines TRBV27 with TRBJ2-5; D call uncertain. Germline V gene sequence: CDR1 MNHEY, CDR2 SMNVEV (reference sequence). Trimming removed 3 bases from V and 7 bases from J, with 6 bases in between. This CDR3 region has 11 residues. The CDR3 DNA follows: TGTGCCAGCAGTTTGGGCCGGACCCAGTACTTC. As protein: CASSLGRTQYF.